The next 3 T cell receptor beta chains were all read from a single sample in a study of T cell responses to AZD1222 COVID-19 vaccine. TCRdb's table, derived via immunoSEQ multiplex PCR, lists solely in-frame clones and lacks some. Seen here are approximately 140,000 clones, about 93% observed once, and the top ten hold roughly 5%. The sequenced sample was peripheral blood, obtained on day 0 of AZD1222 vaccination. The receptors derive from an adult in good health.

This chain connects TRBV7-2 to TRBJ2-7; D possibly uses TRBD1 or TRBD2 (5 bases each). V dropped 5 bases and J dropped 3 bases, with 14 bases sitting between them. CDR1 is SGHTA and CDR2 is FQGNSA in the germline V gene. This CDR3 spans 14 amino acids. CDR3 protein: CASSQRDGHYEQYF. The CDR3 bases are TGTGCCAGCAGCCAAAGGGACGGACACTACGAGCAGTACTTC.

The chain joins TRBV2 to TRBJ2-7; D is ambiguous. The CDR3 length is 13 residues. Germline lookup yields CDR1 SNHLY and CDR2 FYNNEI. Between the trimmed V and J ends, which lost 1 base and 3 bases, there was a span of 7 bases. This chain's CDR3 is CASSEGQVYEQYF. The CDR3 DNA sequence: TGTGCCAGCAGTGAAGGGCAGGTCTACGAGCAGTACTTC.

The rearrangement links TRBV7-9 to TRBJ2-5; TRBD1 agrees at 9 bases. This CDR3 spans 15 amino acids. CDR1 and CDR2 (germline): SEHNR, FQNEAQ (reference sequence). V was pared by 1 base and J by 7 bases, with 7 bases of the junction left unmatched. The CDR3 loop reads CASSLDAGTGRTQYF. The CDR3 coding sequence is TGTGCCAGCAGCTTAGACGCCGGGACAGGGAGGACCCAGTACTTC.